Listed here is a single T cell receptor (beta chain). What it binds is not known. CDR1 and CDR2 (germline): SQVTM, ANQGSEA. V was shortened by 4 bases and J by 0 bases, with 10 bases between the two germline ends. The CDR3 consists of 14 residues. Healthy and HIV-negative, the adult donors had no recent acute infections or vaccinations. This sample is part of a study of shared clonotypes between healthy human individuals. About the study: Plates per donor: three CD4 naive, three CD4 memory, two CD8 naive, one CD8 memory. The study's findings and limits: Lower generation probabilities were found for non-shared clonotypes than for those shared by all four donors. Enrolling few donors narrowed the genetic and exposure-history diversity that was represented.

TCRdb's table, derived via immunoSEQ multiplex PCR, lists solely in-frame clones and lacks some. Here the sample spans approximately 2,300,000 clones, 85% to 95% being singletons. This sequence joins TRBV29-1 and TRBJ1-3; D is perhaps TRBD1 (5 bases). The receptor's source is a man between 18 and 35 years old in good health. Some clones in this sample may be carry-over from other donors' samples. What was sequenced was naive CD4+ T cells from PBMCs. Subset: CD45RA+ positively selected. The CDR3 DNA is TGCAGCGTTGTAAGACAGAGCTCTGGAAACACCATATATTTT. Protein: CSVVRQSSGNTIYF.